The 11 T cell receptor beta chains given below trace back to one sample, sequenced in a study of T-cell memory formation after mild COVID-19. Using its own MiXCR run on the 5' RACE reads, TCRdb lists one record per CDR3 protein. The sample lists over 400,000 distinct CDR3 sequences, less than 25% occurring once. Specimen: PBMCs or a T cell subset sorted from them (not recorded which). These receptors were taken from an adult woman who had mild COVID-19 (a few samples of this study predate the infection). Cell type and time point are not known.

The chain carries TRBV6-6 and TRBJ1-3; D gene uncertain. This CDR3 contains 17 residues. From germline, CDR1 is MNHNY and CDR2 SVGAGI (reference sequence). Trimming stripped 6 bases from V and 3 bases from J, with 21 bases between. CDR3 bases: TGTGCCAGCAGCAACTCGGCCGAAGGGCTGTATGGAAACACCATATATTTT. Translated, it gives CASSNSAEGLYGNTIYF.

This clonotype was counted only a few times. The rearrangement uses TRBV12-3 or TRBV12-4 and TRBJ2-3, with 7 bases lining up with TRBD1. This CDR3 spans 14 amino acids. The trim removed 5 bases at V and 6 bases at J, leaving 8 bases unmatched. The chain's CDR3 is CASSPDRVGDTQYF. The CDR3 region has the DNA TGTGCCAGCAGTCCCGACAGGGTAGGGGATACGCAGTATTTT.

In this sample, this clonotype turned up a few times. The rearrangement links TRBV6-2 or TRBV6-3 to TRBJ2-7; D uncertain. The CDR3 runs to 11 residues. V was trimmed by 8 bases and J by 0 bases, leaving 5 bases between them. Germline assignment: CDR1 MNHEY and CDR2 SVGEGT. CDR3 protein: CASRFSYEQYF. The CDR3 coding sequence is TGTGCCAGCCGTTTCTCCTACGAGCAGTACTTC.

Only a few counts were recorded for this clonotype. The chain links TRBV7-8 to TRBJ2-4, with D unresolved. Germline values: CDR1 SGHVS, CDR2 FQNEAQ. Trimming took 5 bases from V and 5 from J, leaving 7 bases between them. The CDR3 is 12 amino acids. The CDR3: CASSLRENIQYF. The CDR3 nucleotides read TGTGCCAGCAGCCTTAGGGAAAACATTCAGTACTTC.

The gene calls are TRBV27 and TRBJ2-1, with TRBD2 identical over 11 bases. The CDR3 is 14 residues long. CDR1 MNHEY and CDR2 SMNVEV come from the germline V gene (reference sequence). Trimming at V came to 3 bases and at J to 9 bases, leaving 4 bases not matched to a gene. The CDR3 DNA reads as TGTGCCAGCAGTTTCACTAGCGGGGGTGGTGAGCAGTTCTTC. Amino acids: CASSFTSGGGEQFF.

V usage is TRBV2 and J usage is TRBJ2-3; TRBD1 matches 8 bases. The CDR3 extends over 14 amino acids. CDR1 is SNHLY, CDR2 FYNNEI, per germline. J gave up 3 bases and V 6 bases, and 5 bases lay outside the gene matches. For the CDR3, the DNA is TGTGCCAGCAGACAGGGGGGAAGTACAGATACGCAGTATTTT. It translates to CASRQGGSTDTQYF.

This clonotype was counted a few times. This chain connects TRBV5-5 to TRBJ1-1; D is uncertain. The CDR3 extends over 14 amino acids. V dropped 1 base and J dropped 1 base, with 8 bases sitting between them. CDR1 SGHKS and CDR2 YYEKEE come from the germline V gene (reference sequence). The CDR3 region has the DNA TGTGCCAGCAGCTTGTTGGTAGAGAACACTGAAGCTTTCTTT. Protein product: CASSLLVENTEAFF.

V is TRBV7-8 and J is TRBJ2-5; either TRBD1 or TRBD2 may fit D (5 bases each). CDR1 is SGHVS and CDR2 is FQNEAQ in the germline V gene. The CDR3 spans 15 residues. Trimming removed 3 bases from V and 2 bases from J, with 13 bases in between. CDR3 sequence reads: CASSLVPGPQETQYF. The CDR3 bases are TGTGCCAGCAGCTTGGTACCGGGACCGCAAGAGACCCAGTACTTC.

This chain connects TRBV20-1 to TRBJ1-5; the D gene is possibly TRBD1 (6 bases). Deletions cut 0 bases from V and 3 bases from J, with 15 bases between. This CDR3 has 16 residues. CDR1 and CDR2 from the germline V gene are DFQATT and SNEGSKA (reference sequence). For the CDR3, the DNA is TGCAGTGCTAGAGACCTATCGACAGGCGACAATCAGCCCCAGCATTTT. It specifies CSARDLSTGDNQPQHF.

The V and J genes are TRBV6-5 and TRBJ2-7; 7 bases are a match to TRBD1. J lost 1 base, V lost 5 bases, and 11 bases had no gene match. The CDR3 sequence is 16 residues long. Per germline, CDR1 MNHEY and CDR2 SVGAGI. CDR3 residues: CASSTNPGTASYEQYF. CDR3 bases: TGTGCCAGCAGTACCAATCCCGGGACAGCATCCTACGAGCAGTACTTC.

The rearrangement links TRBV6-5 to TRBJ1-2, with D possibly being TRBD1 (5 bases). This CDR3 spans 13 amino acids. Germline V gives CDR1 MNHEY, CDR2 SVGAGI. Trimming pared 10 bases from V and 4 bases from J, leaving 16 bases between. In nucleotides, the CDR3 is TGTGCCACCCGGCCAGGGAGTTTCTATGGCTACACCTTC. Protein: CATRPGSFYGYTF.